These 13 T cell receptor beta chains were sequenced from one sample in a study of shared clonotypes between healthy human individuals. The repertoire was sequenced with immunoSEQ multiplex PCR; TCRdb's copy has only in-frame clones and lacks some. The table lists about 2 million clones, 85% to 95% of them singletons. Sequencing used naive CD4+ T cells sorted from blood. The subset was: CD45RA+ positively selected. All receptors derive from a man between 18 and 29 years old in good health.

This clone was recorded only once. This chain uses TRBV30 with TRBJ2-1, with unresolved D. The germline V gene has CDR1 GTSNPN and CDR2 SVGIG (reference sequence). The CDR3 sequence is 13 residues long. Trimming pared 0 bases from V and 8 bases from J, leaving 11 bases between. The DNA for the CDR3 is TGTGCCTGGAGTGTACGGTCCGGGCATGAGCAGTTCTTC. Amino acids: CAWSVRSGHEQFF. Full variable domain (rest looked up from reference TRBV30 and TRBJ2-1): SQTIHQWPATLVQPVGSPLSLECTVEGTSNPNLYWYRQAAGRGLQLLFYSVGIGQISSEVPQNLSASRPQDRQFILSSKKLLLSDSGFYLCAWSVRSGHEQFFGPGTRLTVL.

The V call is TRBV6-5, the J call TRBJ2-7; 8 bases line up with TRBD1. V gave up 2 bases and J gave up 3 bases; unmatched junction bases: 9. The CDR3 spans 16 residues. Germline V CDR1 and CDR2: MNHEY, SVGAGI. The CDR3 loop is CASSYAPIGQGYEQYF. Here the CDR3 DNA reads TGTGCCAGCAGTTACGCCCCTATCGGACAGGGCTACGAGCAGTACTTC.

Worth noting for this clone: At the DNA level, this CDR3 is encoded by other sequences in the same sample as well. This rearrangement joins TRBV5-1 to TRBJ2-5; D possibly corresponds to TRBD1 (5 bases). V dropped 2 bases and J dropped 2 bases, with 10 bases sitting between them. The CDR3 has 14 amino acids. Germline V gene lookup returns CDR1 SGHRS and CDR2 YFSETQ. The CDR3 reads CASSFGQGQETQYF. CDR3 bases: TGCGCCAGCAGCTTCGGGCAGGGACAAGAGACCCAGTACTTC.

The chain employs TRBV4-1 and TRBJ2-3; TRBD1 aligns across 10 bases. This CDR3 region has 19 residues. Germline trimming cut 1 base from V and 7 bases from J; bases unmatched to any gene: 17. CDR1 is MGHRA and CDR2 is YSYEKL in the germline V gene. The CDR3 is CASSQVVLTGGIFENTQYF. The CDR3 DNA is TGCGCCAGCAGCCAAGTCGTACTGACAGGGGGCATTTTCGAGAATACGCAGTATTTT.

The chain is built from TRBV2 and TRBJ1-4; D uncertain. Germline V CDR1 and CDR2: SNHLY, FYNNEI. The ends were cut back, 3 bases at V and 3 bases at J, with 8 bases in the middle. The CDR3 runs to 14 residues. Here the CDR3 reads CASSDWIPNEKLFF. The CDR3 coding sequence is TGTGCCAGCAGTGACTGGATTCCTAATGAAAAACTGTTTTTT.

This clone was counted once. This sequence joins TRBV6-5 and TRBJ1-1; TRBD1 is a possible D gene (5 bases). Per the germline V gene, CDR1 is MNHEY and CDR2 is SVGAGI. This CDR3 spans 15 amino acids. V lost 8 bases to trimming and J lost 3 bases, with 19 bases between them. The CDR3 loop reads CASHGRSGDHTEAFF. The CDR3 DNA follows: TGTGCCAGCCATGGGCGTTCCGGGGACCACACTGAAGCTTTCTTT.

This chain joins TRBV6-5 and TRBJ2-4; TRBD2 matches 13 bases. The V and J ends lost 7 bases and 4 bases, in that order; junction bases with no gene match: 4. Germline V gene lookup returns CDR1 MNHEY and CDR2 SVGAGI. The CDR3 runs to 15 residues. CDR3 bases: TGTGCCAGCACCACTAGCGGGAGGGGGAAAAACATTCAGTACTTC. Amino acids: CASTTSGRGKNIQYF.

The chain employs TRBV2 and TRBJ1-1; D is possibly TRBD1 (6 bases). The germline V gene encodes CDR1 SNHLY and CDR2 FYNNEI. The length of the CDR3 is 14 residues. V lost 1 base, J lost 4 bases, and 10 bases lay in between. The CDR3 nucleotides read TGTGCCAGCAGTGAAGGGCAGGGGTTCACTGAAGCTTTCTTT. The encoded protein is CASSEGQGFTEAFF.

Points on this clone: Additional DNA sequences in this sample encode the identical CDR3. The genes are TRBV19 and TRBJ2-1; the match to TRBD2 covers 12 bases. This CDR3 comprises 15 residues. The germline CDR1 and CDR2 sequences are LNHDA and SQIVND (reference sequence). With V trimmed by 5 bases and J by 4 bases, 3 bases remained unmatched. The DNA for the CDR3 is TGTGCCAGTAGTCGGACTAGCGGGACGTACAATGAGCAGTTCTTC. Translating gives CASSRTSGTYNEQFF.

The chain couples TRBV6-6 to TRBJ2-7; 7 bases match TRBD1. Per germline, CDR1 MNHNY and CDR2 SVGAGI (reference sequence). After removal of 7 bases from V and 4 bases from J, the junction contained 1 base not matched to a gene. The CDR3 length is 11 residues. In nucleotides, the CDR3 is TGTGCCAGCAAGACAGGGTACGAGCAGTACTTC. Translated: CASKTGYEQYF.

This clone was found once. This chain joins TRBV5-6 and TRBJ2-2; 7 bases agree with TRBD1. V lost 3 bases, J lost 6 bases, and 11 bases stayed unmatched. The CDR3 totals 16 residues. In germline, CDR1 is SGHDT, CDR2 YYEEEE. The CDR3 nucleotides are TGTGCCAGCAGCTCACTGACAACAGGGGTCCCCGGGGAGCTGTTTTTT. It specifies CASSSLTTGVPGELFF. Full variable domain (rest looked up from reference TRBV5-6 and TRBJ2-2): DAGVTQSPTHLIKTRGQQVTLRCSPKSGHDTVSWYQQALGQGPQFIFQYYEEEERQRGNFPDRFSGHQFPNYSSELNVNALLLGDSALYLCASSSLTTGVPGELFFGEGSRLTVL.

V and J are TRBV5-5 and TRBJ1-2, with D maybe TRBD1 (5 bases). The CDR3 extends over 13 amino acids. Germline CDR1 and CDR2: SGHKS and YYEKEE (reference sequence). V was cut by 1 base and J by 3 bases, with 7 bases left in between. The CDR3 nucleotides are TGTGCCAGCAGCTTGAGAGGGGACTATGGCTACACCTTC. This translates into CASSLRGDYGYTF. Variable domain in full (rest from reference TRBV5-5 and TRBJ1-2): DAGVTQSPTHLIKTRGQQVTLRCSPISGHKSVSWYQQVLGQGPQFIFQYYEKEERGRGNFPDRFSARQFPNYSSELNVNALLLGDSALYLCASSLRGDYGYTFGSGTRLTVV.

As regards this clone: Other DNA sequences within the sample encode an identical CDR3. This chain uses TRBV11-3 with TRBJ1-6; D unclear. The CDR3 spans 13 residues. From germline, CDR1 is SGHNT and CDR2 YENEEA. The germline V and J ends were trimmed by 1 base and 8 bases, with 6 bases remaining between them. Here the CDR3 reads CASSLVRDSPLHF. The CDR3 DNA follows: TGTGCCAGCAGCTTAGTTCGAGATTCACCCCTCCACTTT.